This passage covers 13 T cell receptor beta chains from one sample sequenced in a study of lymphopenia after photon versus proton radiotherapy. Repertoires were generated with immunoSEQ multiplex PCR, while TCRdb's copy carries only in-frame clones and drops some. The sample includes tens of thousands of clones, around 86% of them seen just once. Sequenced material: peripheral blood, taken from a patient treated with photon-based radiotherapy. Receptors originate from a man aged 40-50 years with gastric cancer.

V and J are TRBV19 and TRBJ1-1, with 7 bases aligning to TRBD1. Germline CDR1 reads LNHDA; CDR2 reads SQIVND (reference sequence). Losses at the gene ends were 2 bases for V and 5 bases for J; bases not matched to a gene: 8. The CDR3 consists of 15 residues. CDR3 loop: CASSIKGTGATEAFF. The CDR3 bases are TGTGCCAGTAGTATAAAGGGAACAGGGGCAACTGAAGCTTTCTTT. Based on the CDR3 plus reference TRBV19 and TRBJ1-1, the full variable domain is DGGITQSPKYLFRKEGQNVTLSCEQNLNHDAMYWYRQDPGQGLRLIYYSQIVNDFQKGDIAEGYSVSREKKESFPLTVTSAQKNPTAFYLCASSIKGTGATEAFFGQGTRLTVV.

In nucleotides, the CDR3 is TGTGCCAGCAGTGAGGGGGGGAGCAATCAGCCCCAGCATTTT. Translated, it gives CASSEGGSNQPQHF. The chain joins TRBV2 to TRBJ1-5; D perhaps matches TRBD1 (5 bases). The germline gives CDR1 SNHLY, CDR2 FYNNEI. The ends were cut back, 3 bases at V and 1 base at J, with 7 bases in the middle. CDR3 length equals 14 residues.

This sequence joins TRBV6-1 and TRBJ1-2, with a possible D match to TRBD1 (5 bases). Looked up from germline, CDR1 is MNHNS and CDR2 is SASEGT. This CDR3 spans 13 amino acids. V shed 5 bases and J shed 8 bases, with 15 bases lying between them. The DNA of the CDR3 is TGTGCCAGCAGTCACCGGGACTTGAGAGGCTACACCTTC. The encoded protein is CASSHRDLRGYTF.

CDR3 loop: CATSRGGGAETQYF. For the CDR3, the DNA is TGTGCCACCAGCAGAGGCGGGGGCGCGGAGACCCAGTACTTC. This rearrangement joins TRBV15 to TRBJ2-5; perhaps TRBD2 as D (7 bases). Germline V gene lookup returns CDR1 LNHNV and CDR2 YYDKDF (reference sequence). V lost 1 base to trimming and J lost 5 bases, with 11 bases between them. The CDR3 covers 14 residues. Together with reference TRBV15 and TRBJ2-5, the CDR3 gives the full variable domain: DAMVIQNPRYQVTQFGKPVTLSCSQTLNHNVMYWYQQKSSQAPKLLFHYYDKDFNNEADTPDNFQSRRPNTSFCFLDIRSPGLGDTAMYLCATSRGGGAETQYFGPGTRLLVL.

The rearrangement links TRBV4-2 to TRBJ1-2, with D tentatively TRBD1 (5 bases). Between the trimmed V and J ends, which lost 0 bases and 8 bases, there was a span of 13 bases. CDR3 length equals 14 residues. Germline values: CDR1 LGHNA, CDR2 YNFKEQ. This CDR3 is CASSQDFQGGGYTF. The CDR3 region has the DNA TGTGCCAGCAGCCAAGATTTTCAGGGAGGCGGCTACACCTTC.

Worth noting for this clone: Its ends do not fully match the called genes, so a read error is possible. This chain uses TRBV4-3 with TRBJ2-1; D is ambiguous. Germline V lookup: CDR1 LGHNA, CDR2 YSLEER. This CDR3 region has 15 residues. CDR3 bases: TGCGCCGGCAGCCAAGATAGGAGCTCCTACAATGAGCAGTTCTTC. Its protein is CAGSQDRSSYNEQFF.

The chain carries TRBV27 and TRBJ2-7; the match to TRBD1 covers 9 bases. CDR1 MNHEY and CDR2 SMNVEV come from the germline V gene (reference sequence). This CDR3 is built from 15 residues. After removal of 5 bases from V and 3 bases from J, the junction contained 8 bases not matched to a gene. This CDR3 reads CASSPGTGPLYEQYF. The CDR3 DNA follows: TGTGCCAGCAGTCCGGGGACAGGGCCCCTCTACGAGCAGTACTTC.

The J gene is TRBJ2-7, the V gene TRBV15; D unresolved. This CDR3 comprises 13 residues. V lost 0 bases and J lost 7, with 10 bases in between. Germline loops: CDR1 LNHNV, CDR2 YYDKDF (reference sequence). This CDR3 is CATSRDAKGEQYF. CDR3 in DNA: TGTGCCACCAGCAGAGATGCAAAAGGGGAGCAGTACTTC.

The chain has TRBV19 and TRBJ1-4; TRBD1 agrees at 10 bases. V lost 7 bases and J lost 6; bases outside the gene matches: 8. The germline CDR1 and CDR2 sequences are LNHDA and SQIVND (reference sequence). The CDR3 contains 15 residues. The CDR3 DNA follows: TGTGCCAGTAACCCGACAGGGGGCGAGGATGAAAAACTGTTTTTT. Translation gives CASNPTGGEDEKLFF.

The V gene is TRBV7-9, the J gene TRBJ2-1; perhaps TRBD1 as D (6 bases). Germline CDR1 reads SEHNR; CDR2 reads FQNEAQ (reference sequence). The germline V and J ends were trimmed by 2 bases and 1 base, with 9 bases remaining between them. The CDR3 runs 15 residues. This CDR3 is CASSLKGESYNEQFF. The CDR3 coding sequence is TGTGCCAGCAGCTTAAAGGGGGAATCCTACAATGAGCAGTTCTTC.

Turning to this clone: The junction and the germline gene differ at one end; a read error may be behind it. This sequence joins TRBV7-9 and TRBJ1-2; 8 nucleotides align to TRBD1. Germline-derived CDR1 and CDR2 are SEHNR and FQNEAQ (reference sequence). The CDR3 loop spans 12 amino acids. The CDR3 DNA is TGTGCCAGCAGCTTAAGCGGCGGGACAGGTGACTTC. This translates into CASSLSGGTGDF.

The chain links TRBV10-1 to TRBJ2-7; tentative D call: TRBD1 (5 bases). Trimming removed 4 bases at V and 3 bases at J, with 13 bases between. Per the germline V gene, CDR1 is WNHNN and CDR2 is SYGVQD (reference sequence). The CDR3 contains 14 residues. The CDR3 nucleotides are TGCGCCAGCAGTGTACAGGCCCTTTGCTACGAGCAGTACTTC. Amino acid sequence: CASSVQALCYEQYF.

This clone has just one count. The chain employs TRBV6-5 and TRBJ1-2; unclear D gene. The ends were cut back, 8 bases at V and 1 base at J, with 11 bases in the middle. CDR1 and CDR2 from the germline V gene are MNHEY and SVGAGI. The CDR3 is made up of 13 amino acids. CDR3 protein: CASANGDNYGYTF. The CDR3 DNA reads as TGTGCCAGCGCAAACGGGGATAACTATGGCTACACCTTC.